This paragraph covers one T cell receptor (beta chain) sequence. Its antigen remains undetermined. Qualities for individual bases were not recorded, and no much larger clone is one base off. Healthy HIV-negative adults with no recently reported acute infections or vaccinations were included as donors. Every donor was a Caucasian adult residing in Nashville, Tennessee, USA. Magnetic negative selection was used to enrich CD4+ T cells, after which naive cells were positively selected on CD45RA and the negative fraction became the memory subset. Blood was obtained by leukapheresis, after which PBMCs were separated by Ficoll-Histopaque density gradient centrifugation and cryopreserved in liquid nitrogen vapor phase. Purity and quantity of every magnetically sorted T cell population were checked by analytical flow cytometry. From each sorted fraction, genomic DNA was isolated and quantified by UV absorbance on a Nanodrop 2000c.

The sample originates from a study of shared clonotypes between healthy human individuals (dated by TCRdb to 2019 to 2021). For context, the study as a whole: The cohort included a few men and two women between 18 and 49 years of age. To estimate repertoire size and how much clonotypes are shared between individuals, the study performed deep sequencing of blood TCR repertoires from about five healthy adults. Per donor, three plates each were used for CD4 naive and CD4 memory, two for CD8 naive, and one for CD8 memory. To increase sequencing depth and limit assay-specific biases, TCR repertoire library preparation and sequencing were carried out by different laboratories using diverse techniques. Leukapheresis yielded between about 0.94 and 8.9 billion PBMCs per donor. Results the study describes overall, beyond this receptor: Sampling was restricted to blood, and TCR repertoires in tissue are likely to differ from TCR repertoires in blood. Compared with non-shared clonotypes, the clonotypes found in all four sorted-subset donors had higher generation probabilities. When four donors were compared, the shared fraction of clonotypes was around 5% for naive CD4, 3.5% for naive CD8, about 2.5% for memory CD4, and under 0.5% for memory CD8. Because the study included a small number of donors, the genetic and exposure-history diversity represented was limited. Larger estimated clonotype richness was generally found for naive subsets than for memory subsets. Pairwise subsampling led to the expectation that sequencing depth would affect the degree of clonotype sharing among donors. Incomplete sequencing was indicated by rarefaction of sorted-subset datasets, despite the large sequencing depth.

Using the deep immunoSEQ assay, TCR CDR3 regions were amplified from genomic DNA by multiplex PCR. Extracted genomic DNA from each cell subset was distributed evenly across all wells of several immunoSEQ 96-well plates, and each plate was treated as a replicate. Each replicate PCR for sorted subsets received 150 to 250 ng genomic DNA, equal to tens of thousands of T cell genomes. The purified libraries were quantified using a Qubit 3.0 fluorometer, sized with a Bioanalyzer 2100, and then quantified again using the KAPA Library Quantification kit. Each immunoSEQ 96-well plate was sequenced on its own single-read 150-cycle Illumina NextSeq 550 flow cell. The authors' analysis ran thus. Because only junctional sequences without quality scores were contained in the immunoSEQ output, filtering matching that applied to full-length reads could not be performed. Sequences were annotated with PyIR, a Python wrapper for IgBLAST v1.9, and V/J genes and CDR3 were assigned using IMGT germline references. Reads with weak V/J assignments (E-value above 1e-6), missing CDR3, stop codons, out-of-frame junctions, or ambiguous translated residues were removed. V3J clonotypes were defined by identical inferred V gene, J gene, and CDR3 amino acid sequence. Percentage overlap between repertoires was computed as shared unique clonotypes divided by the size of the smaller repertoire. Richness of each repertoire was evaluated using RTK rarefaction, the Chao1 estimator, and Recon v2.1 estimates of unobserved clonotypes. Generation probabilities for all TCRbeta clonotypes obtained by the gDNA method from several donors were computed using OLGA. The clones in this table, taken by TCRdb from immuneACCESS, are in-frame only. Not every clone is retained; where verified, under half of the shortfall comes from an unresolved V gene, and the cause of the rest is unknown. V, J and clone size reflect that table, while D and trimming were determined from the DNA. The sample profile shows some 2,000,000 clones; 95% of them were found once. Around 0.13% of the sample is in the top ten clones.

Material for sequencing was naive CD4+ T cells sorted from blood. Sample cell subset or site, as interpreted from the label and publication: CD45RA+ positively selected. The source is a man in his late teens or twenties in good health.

The DNA sequence follows: TGCGCCAGCAGTCCTACAGACCAGGGACGGTCGTCCTACGAGCAGTACTTC. It translates as CASSPTDQGRSSYEQYF. Recombination connected TRBV5-1 to TRBJ2-7, with the D call perhaps TRBD1 or TRBD2, each one matching 5 bases. From a lookup of the germline V gene, CDR1 and CDR2 are SGHRS and YFSETQ. Its CDR3 holds 17 amino acids, cysteine through phenylalanine. The entry retains the CDR3 DNA only, 51 bases that are in frame from base 1. V and J are truncated by 5 bases and 1 base respectively, leaving an intervening sequence of 22 bases. When the CDR3 is completed using the reference TRBV5-1 and TRBJ2-7 genes on either side, the full variable domain is KAGVTQTPRYLIKTRGQQVTLSCSPISGHRSVSWYQQTPGQGLQFLFEYFSETQRNKGNFPGRFSGRQFSNSRSEMNVSTLELGDSALYLCASSPTDQGRSSYEQYFGPGTRLTVT.